A selection of T cell receptor beta chains follows, all from one sample in a study of blood T cell repertoires in COVID-19. The assay was immunoSEQ multiplex PCR, and TCRdb's table has in-frame clones only and misses some. Of 250,000 to 300,000 clones in the sample, roughly 84% were seen once. The sample taken for sequencing was peripheral blood. All receptors come from a woman under 30 with acute or convalescent COVID-19. The CDR3 runs from the conserved cysteine through the conserved F or W.

V	J	CDR3
TRBV7-2	TRBJ1-6	CASSLGGGNNSPLHF
TRBV2	TRBJ1-2	CASSDSAGDGYTF
TRBV6-5	TRBJ1-2	CASSSRTGVVYGYTF
TRBV7-2	TRBJ2-1	CASSFSGGREQFF
TRBV12-3/TRBV12-4	TRBJ1-5	CASSPTGVQPQHF
TRBV5-1	TRBJ1-1	CASSLETSTGYTEAFF
TRBV13	TRBJ2-7	CASSLANSYEQYF
TRBV6-1	TRBJ2-2	CASSEALSGSFSGELFF
TRBV21-1	TRBJ1-2	CASSNPGQGNNYGYTF
TRBV27	TRBJ2-1	CATQPSSWAYNEQFF
TRBV5-1	TRBJ1-4	CASSSWARSGEKLFF
TRBV18	TRBJ1-5	CASSPHPTADRGEGGNQPQHF
TRBV9	TRBJ2-1	CASSVGSRGAYNEQFF
TRBV28	TRBJ2-2	CASSFYRRTLNTGELFF
TRBV6-5	TRBJ2-1	CASSQGQGTYNEQFF
TRBV5-3	TRBJ2-1	CAREGVWGSYNEQFF
TRBV7-9	TRBJ2-1	CASSRGATSGLTYNEQFF
TRBV27	TRBJ1-1	CASSTHTGVRAEAFF
TRBV5-1	TRBJ2-4	CASSLDGLAKNIQYF
TRBV6-2/TRBV6-3	TRBJ2-3	CASSDTGTDTDTQYF
TRBV25-1	TRBJ1-2	CASSEGTGDGYTF
TRBV30	TRBJ1-1	CAWDPGGTEAFF
TRBV28	TRBJ2-7	CASSLFGTDPYEQYF
TRBV30	TRBJ2-1	CAWSQDSSSYNEQFF
TRBV5-1	TRBJ2-2	CASSQGLAGPEELFF
TRBV6-2/TRBV6-3	TRBJ1-6	CASSLDIGSPLHF
TRBV7-3	TRBJ1-5	CASSLNADQPQHF
TRBV19	TRBJ1-1	CASRSWGDSGLSAFF
TRBV27	TRBJ1-2	CASRQTGRGYTF
TRBV6-1	TRBJ2-5	CASSELDRGDDGETQYF
TRBV19	TRBJ2-2	CASSIDRGTGELFF
TRBV6-5	TRBJ2-1	CASQRETSGNDEQFF
TRBV29-1	TRBJ2-1	CSVWNRVEQFF
TRBV11-2	TRBJ2-7	CASSLDVMAGTGSSYEQYF
TRBV28	TRBJ2-7	CASRPTGSRYEQYF
TRBV19	TRBJ2-1	CASSITSGRINEQFF
TRBV29-1	TRBJ2-3	CSVRVSTDTQYF
TRBV24-1	TRBJ2-4	CATSDPGTGENIQYF
TRBV2	TRBJ2-2	CAGQPSGRAFGNTGELFF
TRBV3-1/TRBV3-2	TRBJ2-2	CASSSQGELFF